Described below is a single TCR beta chain sequence and its context. For the library, individual cDNA molecules each received unique molecular identifiers. Each CDR3 protein gets one entry after TCRdb re-called the reads with MiXCR. The sample comprises 95,000 to 150,000 distinct CDR3 sequences, over 7.5% of which are singletons, and about 1.4% rests with the top ten. V was shortened by 3 bases and J by 2 bases, with 13 bases between the two germline ends. There are 15 residues in the CDR3. The study extracted total RNA from unfractionated whole blood. The sample comes from a study of human T cells and chemical hapten exposure. Study information: Small differences in pooled library volume mainly drove the variation in TCR yields per sample.

Sequenced material: whole blood. The chain uses TRBV12-3 or TRBV12-4 and TRBJ1-2, with D hard to call. The source is a human donor in good health. Some clones in this sample may be carry-over from other donors' samples. The CDR3 region is CASSFPLGENYGYTF. CDR3 DNA: TGTGCCAGCAGTTTCCCCCTAGGAGAAAACTATGGCTACACCTTC.